One sample yielded the 21 T cell receptor beta chains listed below, sequenced in a study of regulatory T cells in long-lasting Graves disease. Both iRepertoire HTBI primers and Arm-PCR of CDR3 regions were used to build the TCR beta libraries. One entry per CDR3 protein results from TCRdb running MiXCR on the multiplex PCR reads. The repertoire holds 400,000 to 450,000 distinct CDR3 sequences, with about 15% as singletons. This sample's time point: newly diagnosed GD, antithyroid drugs for less than 3 months. The TCR library was prepared using RNA isolated from PBMCs. These data also formed part of another study, on T cells in Graves' hyperthyroidism and ophthalmopathy.

The sequences come from peripheral blood mononuclear cells (PBMCs), collected at new diagnosis, from a patient treated with antithyroid drugs. These receptors all come from a woman aged 25 to 45 with Graves disease.

This chain links TRBV19 with TRBJ1-1, with no clear D. The germline V gene encodes CDR1 LNHDA and CDR2 SQIVND (reference sequence). The V and J ends lost 6 bases and 0 bases respectively, with 5 bases between them. The CDR3 loop spans 12 amino acids. CDR3 in amino acids: CASRHMNTEAFF. The CDR3 region has the DNA TGTGCCAGTAGGCACATGAACACTGAAGCTTTCTTT. The variable domain in full, completed from reference TRBV19 and TRBJ1-1, reads DGGITQSPKYLFRKEGQNVTLSCEQNLNHDAMYWYRQDPGQGLRLIYYSQIVNDFQKGDIAEGYSVSREKKESFPLTVTSAQKNPTAFYLCASRHMNTEAFFGQGTRLTVV.

This clonotype was counted a few times. Given a much more abundant clone one base away, this may be a read error. The chain uses TRBV6-1 and TRBJ2-1; 7 bases map to TRBD2. Germline V gene lookup returns CDR1 MNHNS and CDR2 SASEGT. There are 16 residues in the CDR3. V was pared by 6 bases and J by 9 bases, with 17 bases of the junction left unmatched. The CDR3 DNA reads TGTGCCAGCAGGACCGGCAGGGCGGCGGGAGAGAGTGAGCAGTTCTTC. This sequence encodes CASRTGRAAGESEQFF.

This clonotype was counted ten times or more. V and J are TRBV6-1 and TRBJ1-5; D gene ambiguous. This CDR3 has 13 amino acids. CDR1 and CDR2 (germline): MNHNS, SASEGT. The ends were cut back, 6 bases at V and 0 bases at J, with 6 bases in the middle. The CDR3 region is CASRPDSNQPQHF. The CDR3 DNA reads TGTGCCAGCAGGCCCGATAGCAATCAGCCCCAGCATTTT.

In this sample, this clonotype turned up many times. This chain uses TRBV6-1 with TRBJ1-4; D might be TRBD1 (6 bases). Germline CDR1 and CDR2: MNHNS and SASEGT. There are 14 residues in the CDR3. V was cut by 7 bases and J by 7 bases, with 16 bases left in between. In DNA form, the CDR3 reads TGTGCCAGCAAGGTGGGGGGGGCCTCTGAAAAACTGTTTTTT. It translates to CASKVGGASEKLFF.

The chain uses TRBV29-1 and TRBJ2-1, with D tentatively TRBD2 (5 bases). V dropped 5 bases and J dropped 0 bases, with 20 bases sitting between them. Germline CDR1 SQVTM, CDR2 ANQGSEA. The CDR3 covers 17 residues. CDR3 in amino acids: CSVWAGYQTFSYNEQFF. The DNA of the CDR3 is TGCAGCGTTTGGGCGGGTTACCAAACGTTCTCCTACAATGAGCAGTTCTTC.

This clonotype was seen at least ten times. The V call is TRBV28, the J call TRBJ2-7; D is tentatively TRBD1 or TRBD2 (6 bases each). The CDR3 runs to 14 residues. Between the trimmed V and J ends, which lost 7 bases and 5 bases, there was a span of 18 bases. Germline V lookup: CDR1 MDHEN, CDR2 SYDVKM. CDR3 sequence: CASTIPGAFNEQYF. CDR3 coding DNA: TGTGCCAGCACCATTCCGGGGGCTTTCAACGAGCAGTACTTC.

The gene calls are TRBV6-1 and TRBJ2-7, with 7 bases that match TRBD2. This CDR3 comprises 14 residues. V lost 5 bases, J lost 6 bases, and 10 bases stayed unmatched. From germline, CDR1 is MNHNS and CDR2 SASEGT. The CDR3 DNA sequence: TGTGCCAGCAGTCGAGGACTAGATTTCTCCGAGCAGTACTTC. This gives the protein CASSRGLDFSEQYF.

This clonotype has a count of ten or more. The CDR3 DNA reads TGCGCCAGCAGACCCCCGACAGCCTCTCCCGAAGCTTTCTTT. Protein: CASRPPTASPEAFF. This rearrangement joins TRBV5-1 to TRBJ1-1, with TRBD1 as a possible D gene (5 bases). The CDR3 is 14 residues long. Germline lookup yields CDR1 SGHRS and CDR2 YFSETQ. The V end was cut by 5 bases, the J end by 8 bases, with 19 bases between.

This chain connects TRBV29-1 to TRBJ2-1, with D hard to call. V was clipped by 4 bases and J by 6 bases, with 13 bases between them. The germline CDR1 and CDR2 sequences are SQVTM and ANQGSEA. This CDR3 comprises 13 residues. The CDR3 loop is CSVGVQMGNEQFF. DNA for the CDR3: TGCAGCGTTGGGGTTCAGATGGGCAATGAGCAGTTCTTC.

V usage is TRBV5-1 and J usage is TRBJ2-2; 11 bases match TRBD2. Germline CDR1 is SGHRS and CDR2 is YFSETQ. Trimming took 3 bases from V and 6 from J; bases not matched to a gene: 16. This CDR3 region has 19 residues. The CDR3 region has the DNA TGCGCCAGCAGCTCCGGGACAGGCATGACTAGCGGGACGGCCGGGGAGCTGTTTTTT. This encodes CASSSGTGMTSGTAGELFF.

This chain uses TRBV2 with TRBJ2-3; no reliable D call. The CDR3 consists of 13 residues. Trimming cost V 4 bases and J 5 bases, with 10 bases left between them. Germline V gene lookup returns CDR1 SNHLY and CDR2 FYNNEI. CDR3 residues: CASSVGGGDTQYF. The CDR3 coding sequence is TGTGCCAGCAGTGTCGGTGGCGGAGATACGCAGTATTTT.

This clonotype has ten or more counts. This sequence joins TRBV11-2 and TRBJ2-2; TRBD1 agrees at 8 bases. The germline V gene encodes CDR1 SGHAT and CDR2 FQNNGV. This CDR3 has 15 amino acids. The ends lost 5 bases at V and 7 bases at J; junction bases unmatched: 9. The DNA for the CDR3 is TGTGCCAGCAGCCCGGACAGGGCGCGTGACGGGGAGCTGTTTTTT. Translated: CASSPDRARDGELFF.

This clonotype was found many times. The chain recombines TRBV6-5 with TRBJ2-3, with 13 bases lining up with TRBD2. Trimming cost V 2 bases and J 0 bases; bases outside gene matches: 11. The CDR3 runs to 20 residues. CDR1 is MNHEY, CDR2 SVGAGI, per germline. The CDR3 region has the DNA TGTGCCAGCAGTTACCTTGGGACTAGCGGGATGGGGAAGAGCACAGATACGCAGTATTTT. It yields the protein CASSYLGTSGMGKSTDTQYF.

The CDR3 DNA is TGTGCCAGCAAAGGGCAGGGGAGTCATGGCTACACCTTC. This translates into CASKGQGSHGYTF. The V call is TRBV7-9, the J call TRBJ1-2; a weak D match, TRBD1 (6 bases). Germline values: CDR1 SEHNR, CDR2 FQNEAQ (reference sequence). The V and J ends lost 7 bases and 6 bases respectively, with 15 bases between them. The CDR3 consists of 13 residues.

In this sample, this clonotype turned up many times. The chain couples TRBV7-9 to TRBJ1-1; D is possibly TRBD1 (5 bases). The V end was cut by 5 bases, the J end by 7 bases, with 14 bases between. This CDR3 has 13 residues. Germline CDR1 and CDR2: SEHNR and FQNEAQ (reference sequence). CDR3 region: CASSARTGGEAFF. Written as DNA, the CDR3 is TGTGCCAGCAGCGCCCGAACGGGGGGTGAAGCTTTCTTT.

This clonotype was recorded at least ten times. J is TRBJ2-7 and V is TRBV3-1; D unclear. Per germline, CDR1 LGHDT and CDR2 YNNKEL (reference sequence). Trimming shortened V by 1 base and J by 2 bases, and 9 bases separated the two germline ends. This CDR3 spans 14 amino acids. CDR3 sequence reads: CASSQGGRPYEQYF. The DNA for the CDR3 is TGTGCCAGCAGCCAAGGTGGGCGCCCCTACGAGCAGTACTTC.

The sample holds many counts of this clonotype. The chain carries TRBV18 and TRBJ1-4, with D tentatively TRBD1 (6 bases). V lost 0 bases and J 6 bases, leaving 11 bases between the germline ends. Germline V gene sequence: CDR1 KGHSH, CDR2 LQKENI. This CDR3 is 15 amino acids long. The CDR3: CASSPPTGHHEKLFF. CDR3 nucleotides: TGTGCCAGCTCACCACCGACGGGACACCATGAAAAACTGTTTTTT.

A few counts support this clonotype. This rearrangement joins TRBV19 to TRBJ1-1; TRBD1 agrees at 11 bases. V gave up 6 bases and J gave up 1 base; unmatched junction bases: 1. CDR3 length equals 14 residues. The germline V gene has CDR1 LNHDA and CDR2 SQIVND (reference sequence). CDR3 sequence (DNA): TGTGCCAGTAGCGGGACAGGGGGGAACACTGAAGCTTTCTTT. Amino acid sequence: CASSGTGGNTEAFF.

This clonotype appeared a single time. The chain employs TRBV7-2 and TRBJ1-5; D gene ambiguous. Germline V CDR1 and CDR2: SGHTA, FQGNSA. V was pared by 2 bases and J by 3 bases, with 11 bases between. This CDR3 has 15 residues. The CDR3, as DNA: TGTGCCAGCAGCTTACTGCCGCGAGTCAATCAGCCCCAGCATTTT. This encodes CASSLLPRVNQPQHF.

This clonotype was detected only a few times. The chain couples TRBV29-1 to TRBJ1-2; tentatively, D is TRBD1 (6 bases). From germline, CDR1 is SQVTM and CDR2 ANQGSEA. V dropped 4 bases and J dropped 8 bases, with 11 bases sitting between them. The CDR3 spans 11 residues. CDR3 in amino acids: CSVGYREGYTF. In DNA form, the CDR3 reads TGCAGCGTTGGGTACAGGGAAGGCTACACCTTC.

In this sample, this clonotype turned up many times. The rearrangement links TRBV30 to TRBJ1-4; 10 nucleotides align to TRBD1. This CDR3 is 15 amino acids long. Trimming at V came to 3 bases and at J to 6 bases, leaving 7 bases not matched to a gene. Germline assignment: CDR1 GTSNPN and CDR2 SVGIG (reference sequence). CDR3 nucleotides: TGTGCCTGGAGGAGGGACAGGGGCCGATATGAAAAACTGTTTTTT. Its translation is CAWRRDRGRYEKLFF.